Each of the 5 T cell receptor beta chains below was sequenced from the same sample in a study of radiotherapy plus CTLA-4 blockade in lung cancer (dated by TCRdb to about 2018). The library was produced with the immunoSEQ multiplex PCR assay. The source is immuneACCESS, and TCRdb retained only in-frame sequences with V and J called. Part of the clones is not carried over; for the studies checked, unresolved V genes explain less than half of this, and the remainder is unexplained. In this sample the table shows 56,000 or so clones, under 80% of which occur a single time. About 15% of the sample rests with the top ten. The specimen comprised peripheral blood, sampled from a patient treated with radiotherapy plus ipilimumab. The origin of the receptors is a human donor with non-small cell lung cancer who had a complete response to radiotherapy plus ipilimumab.

This clone came up a few times. The chain's CDR3 is CASSEWRYNEQFF. The CDR3, as DNA: TGCGCCAGCAGTGAGTGGCGGTACAATGAGCAGTTCTTC. The gene calls are TRBV10-1 and TRBJ2-1; D call uncertain. This CDR3 contains 13 residues. Deletions cut 1 base from V and 4 bases from J, with 5 bases between. CDR1 is WNHNN and CDR2 is SYGVQD in the germline V gene (reference sequence).

The chain is built from TRBV7-2 and TRBJ2-5, with 11 positions matching TRBD2. Germline V CDR1 and CDR2: SGHTA, FQGNSA. The CDR3 loop spans 14 amino acids. V lost 3 bases to trimming and J lost 5 bases; unmatched junction nucleotides: 2. This chain's CDR3 is CASSFSSGRETQYF. The CDR3 coding sequence is TGTGCCAGCAGCTTTTCTAGCGGGAGGGAGACCCAGTACTTC.

This clone is a singleton in its sample. The rearrangement uses TRBV13 and TRBJ2-7; 9 bases agree with TRBD1. In germline, CDR1 is PRHDT, CDR2 FYEKMQ (reference sequence). J lost 3 bases, V lost 5 bases, and 5 bases had no gene match. CDR3 length equals 14 residues. Here the CDR3 reads CASSLRDRVYEQYF. DNA for the CDR3: TGTGCCAGCAGCCTACGGGACAGGGTCTACGAGCAGTACTTC.

This chain links TRBV19 with TRBJ1-2; 7 bases fit TRBD1. V trimming: 4 bases; J trimming: 8 bases; junction bases outside the gene matches: 13. CDR1 and CDR2 from the germline V gene are LNHDA and SQIVND (reference sequence). The CDR3 consists of 15 residues. CDR3 sequence reads: CASSTGTETISGYTF. CDR3 nucleotides: TGTGCCAGTAGTACAGGGACAGAAACCATTTCCGGCTACACCTTC.

The chain combines TRBV18 with TRBJ2-2; TRBD1 matches at 8 bases. This CDR3 has 16 amino acids. Trimming cost V 3 bases and J 4 bases; bases outside gene matches: 7. Per the germline V gene, CDR1 is KGHSH and CDR2 is LQKENI. CDR3 amino acids: CASSPTWTGSTGELFF. In DNA, the CDR3 is TGTGCCAGCTCACCCACTTGGACAGGGAGCACCGGGGAGCTGTTTTTT.